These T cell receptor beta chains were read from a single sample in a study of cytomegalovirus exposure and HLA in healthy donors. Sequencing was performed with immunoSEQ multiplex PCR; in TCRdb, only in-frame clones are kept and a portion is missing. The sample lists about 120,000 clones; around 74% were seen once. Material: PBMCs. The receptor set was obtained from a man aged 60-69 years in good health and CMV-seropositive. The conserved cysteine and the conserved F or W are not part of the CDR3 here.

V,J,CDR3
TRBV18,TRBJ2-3,ASSPRQGLGGTDTQY
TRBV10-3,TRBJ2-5,AISSGQGGETQY
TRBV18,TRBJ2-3,ASSLLGQLSTDTQY
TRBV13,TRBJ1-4,ASSLGRGQLSEKLF
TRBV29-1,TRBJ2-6,SVSRPGANVLT
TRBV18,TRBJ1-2,ASSPATGANYGYT
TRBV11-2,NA,ASSWGTSGKHEQY
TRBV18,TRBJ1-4,ASSYTGGEGLF
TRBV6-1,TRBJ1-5,ASWTGSNQPQH
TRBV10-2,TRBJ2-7,ASMSTSGRVEQY
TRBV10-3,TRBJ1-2,AIGLAGAGYT
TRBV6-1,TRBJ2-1,ASSAWGGSGEQF
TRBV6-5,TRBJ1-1,ASKGQGYTEAF
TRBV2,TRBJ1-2,ASSAQSRTIGYT
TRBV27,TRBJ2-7,ASSIGQVGEQY
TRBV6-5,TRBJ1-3,ASEAGNTIY
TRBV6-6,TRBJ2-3,ASTPTGTDTQY
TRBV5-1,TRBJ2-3,ASSFLPRESDTQY
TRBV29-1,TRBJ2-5,SVEGLEATGETQY
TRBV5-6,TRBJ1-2,ASSSPRGAYGYT
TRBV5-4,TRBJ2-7,ASSFQDRSSYEQY
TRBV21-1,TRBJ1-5,ASSQPQGKQPQH
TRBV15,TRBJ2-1,ATSSGGFYDGNEQF
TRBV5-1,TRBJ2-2,ASSLVGGTDTGELF
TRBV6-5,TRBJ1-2,ASCPTLGGGYT
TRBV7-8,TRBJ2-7,ASSWDYSLSYEQY
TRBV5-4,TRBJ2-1,ASSLGGGGVGNEQF
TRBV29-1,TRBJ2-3,SVEWAGTDTQY
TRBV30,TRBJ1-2,AWTTGNYGYT
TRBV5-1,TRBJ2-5,ASSSRQGAWETQY
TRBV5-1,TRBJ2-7,ASSLFSYEQY
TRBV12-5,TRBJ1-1,ASGLPLGGRSTEAF
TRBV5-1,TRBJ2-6,ASSLLRTGDGANVLT
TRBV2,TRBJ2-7,ASAYSSYEQY
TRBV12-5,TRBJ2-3,ASGLPAGGKDTQY
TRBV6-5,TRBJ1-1,ASSHREKGTEAF
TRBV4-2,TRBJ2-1,ASSQDVGSGSRNEQF
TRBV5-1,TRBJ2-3,ASALQGVYHTDTQY
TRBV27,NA,ASTPGVIPYEQY
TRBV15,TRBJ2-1,ATSMTIRTSGYNEQF
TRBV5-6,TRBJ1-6,ASSPGLYNSPLH
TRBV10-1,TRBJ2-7,ASSRGQGYEQY
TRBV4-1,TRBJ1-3,ASSQDSGNTIY
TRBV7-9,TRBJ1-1,ASSTGSWAF
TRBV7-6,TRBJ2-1,ASSLAIIAEQF
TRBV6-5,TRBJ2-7,ASSPTTGFYEQY
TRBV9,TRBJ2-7,ASSPGTVAYEQY
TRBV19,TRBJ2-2,ASSTPSGGNTGELF
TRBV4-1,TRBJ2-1,ASSQDSGSSYNEQF
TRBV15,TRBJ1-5,ATSRSGSNQPQH
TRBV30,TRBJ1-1,AWTNRLMNTEAF
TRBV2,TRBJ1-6,ASGTTYNSPLH
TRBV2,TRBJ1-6,ASSGEDSPLH
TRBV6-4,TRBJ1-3,ASSANADSGNTIY
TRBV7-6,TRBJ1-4,ASSLEGGDAFNEKLF
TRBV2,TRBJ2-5,ASSVRKQETQY
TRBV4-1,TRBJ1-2,ASSQVGGEDYGYT